Listed here is a single T cell receptor (beta chain). Followed longitudinally, the Seattle patients had been enrolled during active infection. This record comes from a study of blood T cell repertoires in COVID-19. Study at large: Sites across the United States, Italy and Spain contributed samples from acute and convalescent COVID-19.

Germline V gene data show CDR1 as SGHRS and CDR2 as YFSETQ. Trimming took 1 base from V and 2 from J, leaving 13 bases between them. CDR3 length equals 15 residues. Original processing notes: Using reference gene primer amplification, nucleated cell counts were estimated. Here immunoSEQ multiplex PCR was the method, and the copy in TCRdb shows in-frame clones only, minus some. V, J and clone size derive from that table, while D and trimming were established from the DNA sequence. The sample lists 300,000 to 400,000 clones; around nine tenths were seen once. The clonotype originates from a woman between 65 and 79 years old with COVID-19, enrolled during active disease. Sequencing was performed on peripheral blood. This chain links TRBV5-1 with TRBJ2-7; D possibly corresponds to TRBD2 (6 bases). Here the CDR3 reads CASSLSGTLAYEQYF. The CDR3 nucleotides are TGCGCCAGCAGCTTGTCGGGGACTCTTGCCTACGAGCAGTACTTC.